These 4 T cell receptor beta chains were all obtained from the same sample, sequenced in a study of T-cell reconstitution after alpha-beta-depleted transplantation in children. Preparation of the TCRbeta library was carried out with unique molecular identifiers. One entry per CDR3 protein, called by TCRdb with MiXCR from the PCR reads. The sample lists 150,000 to 200,000 distinct CDR3 sequences; about 6.4% were seen once. The sequencing here drew on PBMCs from the stem cell graft donor, taken from the stem cell graft. These receptors were obtained from a human donor who donated a stem cell graft to a child with Wiskott-Aldrich syndrome.

This clonotype was observed many times. V gene TRBV5-1 combines with J gene TRBJ1-1; TRBD1 matches 7 bases. Germline CDR1 SGHRS, CDR2 YFSETQ. The CDR3 runs to 15 residues. The V and J ends lost 0 bases and 0 bases, in that order; junction bases with no gene match: 2. The CDR3: CASSLEGTVNTEAFF. CDR3 DNA sequence: TGCGCCAGCAGCTTGGAAGGGACAGTGAACACTGAAGCTTTCTTT.

This clonotype was counted at least ten times. V is TRBV5-1 and J is TRBJ1-1; 7 nucleotides match TRBD1. Germline CDR1 and CDR2: SGHRS and YFSETQ. This CDR3 is built from 15 residues. V shed 7 bases and J 2 bases; nucleotides not matched to a gene: 11. The CDR3 nucleotides read TGCGCCAGCCGACCTGGGAGAGGGGGCAACACTGAAGCTTTCTTT. It encodes CASRPGRGGNTEAFF.

This clonotype was counted a few times. This chain joins TRBV24-1 and TRBJ2-4; D perhaps matches TRBD1 (6 bases). From germline, CDR1 is KGHDR and CDR2 SFDVKD. Between the trimmed V and J ends, which lost 2 bases and 7 bases, there was a span of 8 bases. This CDR3 contains 13 residues. The CDR3 is CATSDSQGNIQYF. CDR3 DNA sequence: TGTGCCACCAGTGATTCCCAGGGGAACATTCAGTACTTC.

The table lists this clonotype with a few counts. The rearrangement uses TRBV19 and TRBJ2-6; a weak D match, TRBD2 (6 bases). This CDR3 has 15 residues. CDR1 and CDR2 from the germline V gene are LNHDA and SQIVND (reference sequence). The V end was cut by 8 bases, the J end by 0 bases, with 11 bases between. CDR3 DNA sequence: TGTGCCAGTCAGGACGGGAGCTCTGGGGCCAACGTCCTGACTTTC. It encodes CASQDGSSGANVLTF.